This T cell receptor beta chain was found in a study of blood T cell repertoires in COVID-19. In the study overall: Samples representing acute and convalescent COVID-19 were sourced from the United States, Italy and Spain.

The authors' processing: Using reference gene primer amplification, nucleated cell counts were estimated. Assay: immunoSEQ multiplex PCR; the TCRdb copy retains only in-frame clones and omits some. V, J and clone size derive from that table, while D and trimming were established from the DNA sequence. The sample has about 82,000 clones, approximately 90% seen once; the top ten hold 0.95% to 1.5%. Those enrolled, adults aged 18 to 89 years, came from roughly 22 US areas. Cohort placement rested on clinical history that participants reported themselves. Sequencing was carried out using PBMCs or T cells enriched from blood (not recorded which). The clonotype comes from a woman aged 50 to 60 with acute COVID-19.

DNA of the CDR3: TGCGCCAGCAGCTTTAGACTAGACCATGAGCAGTTCTTC. Translation: CASSFRLDHEQFF. The rearrangement joins TRBV4-1 to TRBJ2-1; possibly TRBD2 for D (6 bases). The CDR3 contains 13 residues. Trimming stripped 5 bases from V and 8 bases from J, with 13 bases between. The germline V gene has CDR1 MGHRA and CDR2 YSYEKL.